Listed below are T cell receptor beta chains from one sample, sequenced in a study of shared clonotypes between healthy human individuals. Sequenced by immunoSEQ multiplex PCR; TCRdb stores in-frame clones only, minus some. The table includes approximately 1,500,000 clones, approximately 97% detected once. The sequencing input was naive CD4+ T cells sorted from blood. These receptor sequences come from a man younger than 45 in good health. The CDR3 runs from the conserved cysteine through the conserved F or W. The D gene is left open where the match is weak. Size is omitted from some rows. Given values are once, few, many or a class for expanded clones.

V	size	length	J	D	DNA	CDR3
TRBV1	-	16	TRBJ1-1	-	TGCACCAGCGGTGTCGTCCTTAGGGGCATGAACACTGAAGCTTTCTTT	CTSGVVLRGMNTEAFF
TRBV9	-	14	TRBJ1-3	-	TGTGCCAGCAACCCCGGGACGGTAGGAAACACCATATATTTT	CASNPGTVGNTIYF
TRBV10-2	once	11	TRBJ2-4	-	TGCGCCAGCAGTGAGTCCACGGGTCGGAACTTC	CASSESTGRNF
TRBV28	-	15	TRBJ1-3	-	TGTGCCAGCAGTTTACGACTTCTCTCTGGAAACACCATATATTTT	CASSLRLLSGNTIYF
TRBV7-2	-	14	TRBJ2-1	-	TGTGCCAGCAGCCTAGCCGCGGTCCACAATGAGCAGTTCTTC	CASSLAAVHNEQFF
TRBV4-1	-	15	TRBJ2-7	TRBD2	TGCGCCAGCAGCCAACGGACTAGCGGTTCCTACGAGCAGTACTTC	CASSQRTSGSYEQYF
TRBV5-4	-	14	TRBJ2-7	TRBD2	TGTGCCAGCAGCTTGCGACTAGCCCAATCCGAGCAGTACTTC	CASSLRLAQSEQYF
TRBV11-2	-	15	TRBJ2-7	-	TGTGCCAGCAGCTTGAGGCGGGCGGTCTCGCGAGAGCAGTACTTC	CASSLRRAVSREQYF
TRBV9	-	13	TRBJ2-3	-	TGTGCCAGCAGCGTCAAGGTTGCAGATACGCAGTATTTT	CASSVKVADTQYF
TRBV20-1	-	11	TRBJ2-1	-	TGCAGTGCTAGCTTAATGAATGAGCAGTTCTTC	CSASLMNEQFF
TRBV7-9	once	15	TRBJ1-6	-	TGTGCCAGCAGCCAACAGGGTTTGAATAATTCACCCCTCCACTTT	CASSQQGLNNSPLHF
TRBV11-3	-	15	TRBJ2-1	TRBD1	TGTGCCAGCAGCCCGGGCGGACAGGCCTACAATGAGCAGTTCTTC	CASSPGGQAYNEQFF
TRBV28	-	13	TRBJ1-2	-	TGTGCCAGCCACGAACTGGGAAGAGGTGGCTACACCTTC	CASHELGRGGYTF
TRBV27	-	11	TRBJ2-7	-	TGTGCCAGCAGCGCAGGGTACGAGCAGTACTTC	CASSAGYEQYF
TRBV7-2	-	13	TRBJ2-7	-	TGTGCCAGCAGCTTGCCCCTACGTTACGAGCAGTACTTC	CASSLPLRYEQYF
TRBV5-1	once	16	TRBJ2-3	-	TGCGCCAGCAGCTTGGTGCAAGCGGATAGCACAGATACGCAGTATTTT	CASSLVQADSTDTQYF
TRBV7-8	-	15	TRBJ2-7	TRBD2	TGTGCCAGCAGCCCCACCGGGAGGCTCTTCTACGAGCAGTACTTC	CASSPTGRLFYEQYF
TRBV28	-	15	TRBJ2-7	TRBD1	TGTGCCAGCAGCCAAGAGACAGGGAGAGTCGGTGGGCAGTACTTC	CASSQETGRVGGQYF
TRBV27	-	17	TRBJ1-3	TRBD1	TGTGCCAGCAGTCCGGGGACAGGGGGTTATTCTGGAAACACCATATATTTT	CASSPGTGGYSGNTIYF
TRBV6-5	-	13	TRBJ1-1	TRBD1	TGTGCCAGCCGAGGGACAGTGGACACTGAAGCTTTCTTT	CASRGTVDTEAFF
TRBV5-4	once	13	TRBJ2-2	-	TGTGCCAGCAGCGAGCCGGGACCGCGGGGGCTGTTTTTT	CASSEPGPRGLFF
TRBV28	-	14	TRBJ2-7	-	TGTGCCAGCAGCAGTCAGGGCAGCTCCTACGAGCAGTACTTC	CASSSQGSSYEQYF
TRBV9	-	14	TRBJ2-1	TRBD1	TGTGCCAGCAGCCCGGGACAGGGGGCGATTGAGCAGTTCTTC	CASSPGQGAIEQFF